The 16 T cell receptor beta chains below all came from one sample that was sequenced in a study of T cell repertoires in cytomegalovirus infection. TCRdb fed the reads into MiXCR, producing one record per CDR3 protein. The repertoire includes some 390,000 distinct CDR3 sequences, around 18% of them detected once, and 8.5% to 10% sits in the top ten. The sequencing input was PBMCs. Receptors originate from a human donor in good health (CMV status not recorded). Some clones in this sample may be carry-over from other donors' samples.

The chain has TRBV29-1 and TRBJ2-1, with TRBD2 matching 13 bases. CDR1 is SQVTM and CDR2 is ANQGSEA in the germline V gene. The CDR3 extends over 16 amino acids. J gave up 5 bases and V 5 bases, and 9 bases lay outside the gene matches. The CDR3 is CSVHLLAGGRNNEQFF. The CDR3 DNA follows: TGCAGCGTTCATCTACTAGCGGGGGGGCGGAACAATGAGCAGTTCTTC.

This clonotype has just a few counts. The V call is TRBV19, the J call TRBJ2-1, with TRBD2 matching over 8 bases. The germline gives CDR1 LNHDA, CDR2 SQIVND (reference sequence). The CDR3 length is 16 residues. V shed 1 base, J shed 7 bases, and the junction held 9 bases outside the gene matches. CDR3 sequence (DNA): TGTGCCAGTAGTATAGCTGGGGTAGCGGGGCAGAATGAGCAGTTCTTC. Protein sequence: CASSIAGVAGQNEQFF. The entire variable domain, with the rest obtained from reference TRBV19 and TRBJ2-1, is as follows: DGGITQSPKYLFRKEGQNVTLSCEQNLNHDAMYWYRQDPGQGLRLIYYSQIVNDFQKGDIAEGYSVSREKKESFPLTVTSAQKNPTAFYLCASSIAGVAGQNEQFFGPGTRLTVL.

This clonotype has more than one count but fewer than ten. Compared with germline, one end of the junction differs, possibly owing to a read error. The V call is TRBV5-3, the J call TRBJ2-1; 8 nucleotides match TRBD2. TRBV5-3 is recorded as an ORF, its role being uncertain. The CDR3 has 13 residues. The CDR3 sequence is CASSYRTSSEQFF. DNA of the CDR3: TGTGCCAGCAGCTACCGGACTAGCTCCGAGCAGTTCTTC.

V gene TRBV6-2 or TRBV6-3 combines with J gene TRBJ2-1; unclear D gene. This CDR3 has 14 amino acids. Trimming shortened V by 0 bases and J by 10 bases, and 13 bases separated the two germline ends. Per germline, CDR1 MNHEY and CDR2 SVGEGT. The CDR3 DNA follows: TGTGCCAGCAGTTACTCATCAGCGCCAGTGGAGCAGTTCTTC. Its protein product is CASSYSSAPVEQFF.

V gene TRBV11-2 combines with J gene TRBJ2-3; TRBD2 aligns across 10 bases. V shed 0 bases and J 7 bases; nucleotides not matched to a gene: 13. The CDR3 has 18 residues. In germline, CDR1 is SGHAT, CDR2 FQNNGV. The CDR3 reads CASSLDPASGSVANTQYF. In DNA, the CDR3 is TGTGCCAGCAGCTTAGATCCGGCTAGCGGGAGCGTTGCTAATACGCAGTATTTT.

This sequence joins TRBV3-1 and TRBJ2-5; no reliable D call. Germline V gene sequence: CDR1 LGHDT, CDR2 YNNKEL (reference sequence). This CDR3 has 13 residues. Trimming shortened V by 3 bases and J by 5 bases, and 10 bases separated the two germline ends. In nucleotides, the CDR3 is TGTGCCAGCAGCCAGAGTACTCTGGAGACCCAGTACTTC. This codes for CASSQSTLETQYF.

This clonotype was seen ten or more times. V and J are TRBV11-1 and TRBJ2-1; 9 nucleotides line up with TRBD2. Germline values: CDR1 SGHAT, CDR2 FQDESV (reference sequence). The CDR3 runs to 16 residues. After removal of 6 bases from V and 4 bases from J, the junction contained 10 bases not matched to a gene. The CDR3 region is CASSRRLAGVYNEQFF. As DNA, the CDR3 is TGTGCCAGCAGTCGTCGATTAGCGGGGGTATACAATGAGCAGTTCTTC. Drawing the rest from reference TRBV11-1 and TRBJ2-1, the complete variable domain is EAEVAQSPRYKITEKSQAVAFWCDPISGHATLYWYRQILGQGPELLVQFQDESVVDDSQLPKDRFSAERLKGVDSTLKIQPAELGDSAMYLCASSRRLAGVYNEQFFGPGTRLTVL.

The table lists this clonotype with many counts. This chain uses TRBV12-3 or TRBV12-4 with TRBJ1-3; D is ambiguous. Trimming took 7 bases from V and 5 from J, leaving 12 bases between them. The CDR3 spans 13 residues. The CDR3 nucleotides are TGTGCCAGCACCCCAAGGTCTCGAAACACCATATATTTT. Protein product: CASTPRSRNTIYF.

As for this clonotype: This likely comes from a read error, as the CDR3 has no conserved phenylalanine or tryptophan at its end. The J gene is TRBJ1-3, the V gene TRBV7-2; possibly TRBD1 for D (6 bases). CDR1 and CDR2 (germline): SGHTA, FQGNSA. This CDR3 comprises 13 residues. Trimming pared 4 bases from V and 6 bases from J, leaving 10 bases between. CDR3 loop: CASSSSGQNTIYS. CDR3 bases: TGTGCCAGCAGCTCATCGGGACAAAACACCATATATTCT.

This clonotype showed up just a few times. The genes are TRBV15 and TRBJ2-1; a weak D match, TRBD2 (6 bases). Germline V CDR1 and CDR2: LNHNV, YYDKDF (reference sequence). The CDR3 length is 15 residues. V was shortened by 11 bases and J by 2 bases, with 19 bases between the two germline ends. Here the CDR3 DNA reads TGTGCCTCAAGAGAGGGGCGGGATGCCTACAATGAGCAGTTCTTC. This codes for CASREGRDAYNEQFF.

The sample holds many counts of this clonotype. The gene calls are TRBV7-8 and TRBJ1-6; no definite D call. With 1 base removed from V and 10 bases from J, the gap between germline ends came to 8 bases. CDR1 SGHVS and CDR2 FQNEAQ come from the germline V gene. This CDR3 spans 13 amino acids. In nucleotides, the CDR3 is TGTGCCAGCAGCTTAGGGTTTGGCTCACCCCTCCACTTT. Translation gives CASSLGFGSPLHF.

This clonotype showed up many times. The rearrangement joins TRBV7-2 to TRBJ2-7, with TRBD1 matching 7 bases. The germline V gene has CDR1 SGHTA and CDR2 FQGNSA. This CDR3 spans 13 amino acids. Trimming at V came to 1 base and at J to 7 bases, leaving 4 bases not matched to a gene. The CDR3 region is CASSLGDSGEQYF. DNA for the CDR3: TGTGCCAGCAGCTTAGGGGACAGTGGGGAGCAGTACTTC.

The genes are TRBV20-1 and TRBJ2-1, with D possibly being TRBD2 (7 bases). Germline lookup yields CDR1 DFQATT and CDR2 SNEGSKA (reference sequence). CDR3 size: 14 residues. With 5 bases removed from V and 7 bases from J, the gap between germline ends came to 18 bases. CDR3: CSAPPEGGMNEQFF. CDR3 in DNA: TGCAGTGCTCCCCCAGAGGGGGGGATGAATGAGCAGTTCTTC.

This clonotype has at least ten counts. The chain is built from TRBV7-6 and TRBJ1-6; 8 bases match TRBD1. Germline V gene sequence: CDR1 SGHVS, CDR2 FNYEAQ. Trimming at V came to 5 bases and at J to 10 bases, leaving 7 bases not matched to a gene. The CDR3 is 14 amino acids. The CDR3 spells CASSQGTGPSPLHF. CDR3 sequence (DNA): TGTGCCAGCAGCCAGGGGACAGGCCCATCACCCCTCCACTTT. The full variable domain, its missing parts supplied by reference TRBV7-6 and TRBJ1-6, is GAGVSQSPRYKVTKRGQDVALRCDPISGHVSLYWYRQALGQGPEFLTYFNYEAQQDKSGLPNDRFSAERPEGSISTLTIQRTEQRDSAMYRCASSQGTGPSPLHFGNGTRLTVT.

This clonotype was recorded a few times. V and J are TRBV20-1 and TRBJ2-7, with a possible D match to TRBD2 (6 bases). Germline CDR1 DFQATT, CDR2 SNEGSKA (reference sequence). This CDR3 comprises 15 residues. Trimming took 1 base from V and 6 from J, leaving 19 bases between them. The CDR3 loop is CSARGSTGTSGEQYF. The CDR3, as DNA: TGCAGTGCTAGAGGTTCAACCGGGACTTCGGGCGAGCAGTACTTC.

This clonotype appeared a few times. The chain links TRBV28 to TRBJ1-2; 7 nucleotides match TRBD1. Unmatched junction bases numbered 9, after V lost 6 bases and J lost 8 bases. Per germline, CDR1 MDHEN and CDR2 SYDVKM. This CDR3 has 13 residues. The CDR3 loop reads CASSAGGRSGYTF. As DNA, the CDR3 is TGTGCCAGCAGCGCAGGGGGTAGGAGCGGCTACACCTTC.